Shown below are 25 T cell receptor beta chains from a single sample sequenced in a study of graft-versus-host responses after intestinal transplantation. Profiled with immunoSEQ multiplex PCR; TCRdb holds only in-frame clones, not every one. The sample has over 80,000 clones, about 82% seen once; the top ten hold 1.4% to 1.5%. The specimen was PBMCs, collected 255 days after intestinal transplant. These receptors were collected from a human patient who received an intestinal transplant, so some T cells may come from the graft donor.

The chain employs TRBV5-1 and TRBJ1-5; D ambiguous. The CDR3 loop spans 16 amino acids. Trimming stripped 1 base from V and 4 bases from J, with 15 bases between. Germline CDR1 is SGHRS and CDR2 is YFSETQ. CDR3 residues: CASSLNIEGGNQPQHF. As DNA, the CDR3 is TGCGCCAGCAGCTTGAACATCGAGGGTGGAAATCAGCCCCAGCATTTT.

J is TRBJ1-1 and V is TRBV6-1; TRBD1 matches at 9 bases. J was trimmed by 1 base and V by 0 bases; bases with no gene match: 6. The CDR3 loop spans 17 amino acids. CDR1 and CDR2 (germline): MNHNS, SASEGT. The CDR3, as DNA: TGTGCCAGCAGTGAAGCGGATGGACAGGGGAGGAACACTGAAGCTTTCTTT. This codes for CASSEADGQGRNTEAFF.

The CDR3 sequence is CASSFYRGQGLDNEQFF. The CDR3 bases are TGTGCCAGCAGTTTCTACCGGGGACAGGGTCTCGACAATGAGCAGTTCTTC. The genes are TRBV27 and TRBJ2-1, with TRBD1 matching over 9 bases. The CDR3 consists of 17 residues. Germline CDR1 reads MNHEY; CDR2 reads SMNVEV (reference sequence). V lost 3 bases to trimming and J lost 5 bases; unmatched junction nucleotides: 11.

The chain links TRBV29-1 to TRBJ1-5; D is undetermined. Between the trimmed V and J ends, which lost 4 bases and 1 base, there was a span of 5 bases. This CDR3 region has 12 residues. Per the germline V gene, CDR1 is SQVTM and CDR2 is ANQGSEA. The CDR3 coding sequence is TGCAGCGTTGCGGGGAGCAATCAGCCCCAGCATTTT. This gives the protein CSVAGSNQPQHF.

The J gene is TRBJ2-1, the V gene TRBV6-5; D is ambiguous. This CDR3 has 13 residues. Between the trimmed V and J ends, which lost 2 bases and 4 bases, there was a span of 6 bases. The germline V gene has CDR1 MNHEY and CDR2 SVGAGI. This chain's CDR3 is CASSYRLYNEQFF. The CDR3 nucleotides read TGTGCCAGCAGTTACAGGCTGTACAATGAGCAGTTCTTC.

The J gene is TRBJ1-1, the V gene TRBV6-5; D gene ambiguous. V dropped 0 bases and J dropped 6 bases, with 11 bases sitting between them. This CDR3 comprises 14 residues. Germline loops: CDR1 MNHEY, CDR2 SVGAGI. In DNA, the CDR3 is TGTGCCAGCAGTTACTCCGGACTGAAGGCTGAAGCTTTCTTT. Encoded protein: CASSYSGLKAEAFF.

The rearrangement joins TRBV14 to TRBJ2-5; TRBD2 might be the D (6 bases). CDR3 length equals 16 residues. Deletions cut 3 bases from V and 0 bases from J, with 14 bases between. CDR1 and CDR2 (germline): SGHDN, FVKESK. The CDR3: CASSHPGTPYQETQYF. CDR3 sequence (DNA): TGTGCCAGCAGCCACCCCGGGACTCCCTACCAAGAGACCCAGTACTTC.

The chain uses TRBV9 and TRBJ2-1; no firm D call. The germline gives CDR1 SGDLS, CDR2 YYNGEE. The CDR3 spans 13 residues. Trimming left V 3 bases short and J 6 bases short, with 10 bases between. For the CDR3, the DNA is TGTGCCAGCAGCGACCCCATGGGCAATGAGCAGTTCTTC. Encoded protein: CASSDPMGNEQFF.

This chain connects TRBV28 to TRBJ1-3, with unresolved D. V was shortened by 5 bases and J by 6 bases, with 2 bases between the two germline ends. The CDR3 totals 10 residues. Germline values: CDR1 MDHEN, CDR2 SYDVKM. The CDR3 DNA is TGTGCCAGCAGTCAAAACACCATATATTTT. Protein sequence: CASSQNTIYF.

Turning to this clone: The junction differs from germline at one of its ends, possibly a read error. The CDR3 here is CASGQGTGAVF. Here the CDR3 DNA reads TGTGCCAGCGGACAAGGGACAGGGGCCGTCTTC. The chain combines TRBV6-5 with TRBJ2-7; 10 positions agree with TRBD1. The CDR3 consists of 11 residues. Per germline, CDR1 MNHEY and CDR2 SVGAGI.

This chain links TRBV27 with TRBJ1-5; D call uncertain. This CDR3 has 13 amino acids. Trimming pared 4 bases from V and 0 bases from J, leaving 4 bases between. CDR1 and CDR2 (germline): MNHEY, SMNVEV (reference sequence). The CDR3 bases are TGTGCCAGCAGTTCCAATAGCAATCAGCCCCAGCATTTT. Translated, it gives CASSSNSNQPQHF.

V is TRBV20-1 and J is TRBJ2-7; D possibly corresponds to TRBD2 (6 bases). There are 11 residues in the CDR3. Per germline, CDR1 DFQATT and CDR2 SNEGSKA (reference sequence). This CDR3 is CSPAGGYEQYV. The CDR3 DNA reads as TGCAGCCCCGCCGGGGGATACGAGCAGTACGTC.

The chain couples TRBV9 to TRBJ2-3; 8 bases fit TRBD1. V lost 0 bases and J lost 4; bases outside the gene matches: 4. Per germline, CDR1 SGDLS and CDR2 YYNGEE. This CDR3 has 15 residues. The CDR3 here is CASSVGGQVADTQYF. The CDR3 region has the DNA TGTGCCAGCAGCGTAGGGGGACAGGTCGCAGATACGCAGTATTTT. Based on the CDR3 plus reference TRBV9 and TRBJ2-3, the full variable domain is DSGVTQTPKHLITATGQRVTLRCSPRSGDLSVYWYQQSLDQGLQFLIQYYNGEERAKGNILERFSAQQFPDLHSELNLSSLELGDSALYFCASSVGGQVADTQYFGPGTRLTVL.

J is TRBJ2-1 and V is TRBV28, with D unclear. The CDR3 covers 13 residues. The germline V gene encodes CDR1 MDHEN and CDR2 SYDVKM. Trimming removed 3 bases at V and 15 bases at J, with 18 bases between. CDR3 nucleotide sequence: TGTGCCAGCAGTTTCCGGTACTTAGGCCTGATGTTCTTC. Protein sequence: CASSFRYLGLMFF.

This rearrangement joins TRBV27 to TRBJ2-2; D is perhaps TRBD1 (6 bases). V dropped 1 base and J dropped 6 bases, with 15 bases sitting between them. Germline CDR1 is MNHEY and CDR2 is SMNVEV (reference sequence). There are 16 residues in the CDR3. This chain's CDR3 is CASSLLGDRSAGELFF. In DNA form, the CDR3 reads TGTGCCAGCAGTTTATTGGGTGACAGGAGCGCCGGGGAGCTGTTTTTT.

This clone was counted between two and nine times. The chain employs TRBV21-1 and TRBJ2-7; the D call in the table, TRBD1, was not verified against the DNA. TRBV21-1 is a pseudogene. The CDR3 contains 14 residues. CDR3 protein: CASSNEKGAGEQYF. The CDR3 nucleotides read TGTGCCAGCAGCAACGAGAAGGGGGCGGGAGAGCAGTACTTC.

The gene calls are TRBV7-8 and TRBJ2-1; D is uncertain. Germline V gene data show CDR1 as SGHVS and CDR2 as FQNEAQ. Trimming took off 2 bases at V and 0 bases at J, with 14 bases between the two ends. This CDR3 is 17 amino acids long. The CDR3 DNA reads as TGTGCCAGCAGCTTATTCCCAGTCGAAAACTCCTACAATGAGCAGTTCTTC. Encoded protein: CASSLFPVENSYNEQFF.

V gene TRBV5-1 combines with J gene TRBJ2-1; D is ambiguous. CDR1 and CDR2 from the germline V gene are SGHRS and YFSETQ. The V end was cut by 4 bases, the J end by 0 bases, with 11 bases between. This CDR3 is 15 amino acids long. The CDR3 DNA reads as TGCGCCAGCAGCCTTAGTCCTAGCTCCTACAATGAGCAGTTCTTC. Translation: CASSLSPSSYNEQFF.

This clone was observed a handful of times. The CDR3 here is CASREGVLNTGELFF. CDR3 DNA: TGTGCCAGCAGGGAGGGAGTGTTGAACACCGGGGAGCTGTTTTTT. V usage is TRBV2 and J usage is TRBJ2-2; D is perhaps TRBD2 (6 bases). The CDR3 contains 15 residues. The germline V and J ends were trimmed by 6 bases and 1 base, with 12 bases remaining between them. Per the germline V gene, CDR1 is SNHLY and CDR2 is FYNNEI.

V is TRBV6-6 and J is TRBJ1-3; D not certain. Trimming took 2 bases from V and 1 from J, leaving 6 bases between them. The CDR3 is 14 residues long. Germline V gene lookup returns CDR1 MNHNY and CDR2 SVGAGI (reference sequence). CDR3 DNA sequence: TGTGCCAGCAGTTACGGAGAATCTGGAAACACCATATATTTT. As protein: CASSYGESGNTIYF.

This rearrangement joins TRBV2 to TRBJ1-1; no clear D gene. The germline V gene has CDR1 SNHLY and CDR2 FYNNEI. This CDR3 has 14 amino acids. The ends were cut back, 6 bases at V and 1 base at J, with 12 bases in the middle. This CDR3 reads CASSYLDKNTEAFF. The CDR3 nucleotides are TGTGCCAGCAGCTACTTAGACAAGAACACTGAAGCTTTCTTT.

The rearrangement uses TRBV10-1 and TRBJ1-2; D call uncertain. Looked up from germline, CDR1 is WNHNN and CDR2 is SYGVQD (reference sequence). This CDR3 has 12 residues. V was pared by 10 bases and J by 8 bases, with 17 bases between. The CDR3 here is CAIKSPGNGYTF. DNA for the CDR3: TGCGCCATCAAGTCCCCGGGGAACGGCTACACCTTC.

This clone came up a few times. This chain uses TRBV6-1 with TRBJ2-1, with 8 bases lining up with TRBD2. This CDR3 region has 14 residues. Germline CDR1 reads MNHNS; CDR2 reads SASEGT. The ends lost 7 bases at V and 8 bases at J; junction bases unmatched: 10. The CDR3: CASTDGPGGHEQFF. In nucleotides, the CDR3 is TGTGCCAGCACCGATGGGCCGGGGGGGCATGAGCAGTTCTTC.

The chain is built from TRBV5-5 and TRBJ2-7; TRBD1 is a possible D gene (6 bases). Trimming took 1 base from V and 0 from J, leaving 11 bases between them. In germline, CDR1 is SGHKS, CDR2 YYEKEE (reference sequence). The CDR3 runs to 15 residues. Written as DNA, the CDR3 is TGTGCCAGCAGCTTGTTATCAGGGGACTCCTACGAGCAGTACGTC. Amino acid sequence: CASSLLSGDSYEQYV.

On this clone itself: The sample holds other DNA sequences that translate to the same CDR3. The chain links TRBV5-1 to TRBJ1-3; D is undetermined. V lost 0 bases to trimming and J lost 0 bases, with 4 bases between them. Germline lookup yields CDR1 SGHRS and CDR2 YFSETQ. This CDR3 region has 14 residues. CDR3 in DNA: TGCGCCAGCAGCTTGGGGGGCTCTGGAAACACCATATATTTT. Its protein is CASSLGGSGNTIYF.